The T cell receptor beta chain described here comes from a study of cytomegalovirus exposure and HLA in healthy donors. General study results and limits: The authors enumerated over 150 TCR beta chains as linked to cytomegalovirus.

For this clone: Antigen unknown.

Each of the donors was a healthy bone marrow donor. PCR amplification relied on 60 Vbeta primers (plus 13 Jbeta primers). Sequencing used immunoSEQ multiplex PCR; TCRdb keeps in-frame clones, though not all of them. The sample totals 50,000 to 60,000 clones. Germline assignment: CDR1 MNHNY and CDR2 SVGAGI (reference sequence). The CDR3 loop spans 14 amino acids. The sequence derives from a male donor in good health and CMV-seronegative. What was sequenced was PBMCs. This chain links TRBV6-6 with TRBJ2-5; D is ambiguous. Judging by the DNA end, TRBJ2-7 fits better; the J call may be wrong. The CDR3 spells CASSYSSPGYEQYF. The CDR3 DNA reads TGTGCCAGCAGTTACTCGAGCCCAGGTTACGAGCAGTACTTC.